The 6 T cell receptor beta chains given below trace back to one sample, sequenced in a study of T cell repertoires in cytomegalovirus infection. TCRdb reanalysed the reads using MiXCR and keeps one entry per CDR3 protein. The sample consists of 640,000 or so distinct CDR3 sequences, 30% to 35% of them appearing once. These receptors are not linked to any known antigen. The material sequenced was cultured PBMCs, taken from culture after CMV antigen stimulation. Receptor source: a human donor in good health (CMV status not recorded). Some clones in this sample may be carry-over from other donors' samples.

This chain's CDR3 is CASSLRDGRTALGIQYF. CDR3 bases: TGTGCCAGCAGCTTACGGGATGGCCGAACCGCCCTGGGCATTCAGTACTTC. This rearrangement joins TRBV11-2 to TRBJ2-4, with a weak D call TRBD2 (5 bases). Trimming removed 2 bases from V and 9 bases from J, with 23 bases in between. The CDR3 spans 17 residues. Germline V gene lookup returns CDR1 SGHAT and CDR2 FQNNGV.

This chain uses TRBV7-9 with TRBJ2-1; a weak D match, TRBD1 (6 bases). CDR1 SEHNR and CDR2 FQNEAQ come from the germline V gene (reference sequence). Trimming shortened V by 5 bases and J by 9 bases, and 11 bases separated the two germline ends. This CDR3 has 12 residues. The CDR3 region is CASSPTGIEQFF. The CDR3 DNA reads as TGTGCCAGCAGCCCGACAGGTATTGAGCAGTTCTTC.

J is TRBJ1-3 and V is TRBV12-3 or TRBV12-4; no clear D. V was cut by 4 bases and J by 8 bases, with 9 bases left in between. The CDR3 sequence is 12 residues long. The CDR3 here is CASSSYVDTIYF. The DNA of the CDR3 is TGTGCCAGCAGTTCCTATGTCGACACCATATATTTT.

This chain links TRBV27 with TRBJ2-7; no clear D gene. Germline V gives CDR1 MNHEY, CDR2 SMNVEV (reference sequence). This CDR3 has 13 residues. V gave up 6 bases and J gave up 4 bases, with 13 bases separating them. CDR3 nucleotides: TGTGCCAGCAGACTGGCCGATAATTACGAGCAGTACTTC. Its protein is CASRLADNYEQYF.

Only a few counts were recorded for this clonotype. The chain carries TRBV7-9 and TRBJ1-1; weak D call: TRBD1 (6 bases). Germline V gene sequence: CDR1 SEHNR, CDR2 FQNEAQ (reference sequence). The V end lost 4 bases, the J end lost 6 bases, and 9 bases lay between the germline ends. This CDR3 contains 12 residues. The CDR3 DNA follows: TGTGCCAGCAGCTCAGGGGCAGCTGAAGCTTTCTTT. Its protein product is CASSSGAAEAFF.

The V gene is TRBV7-9, the J gene TRBJ2-2, with a tentative D call TRBD2 (5 bases). Germline-derived CDR1 and CDR2 are SEHNR and FQNEAQ (reference sequence). V lost 6 bases to trimming and J lost 7 bases, with 15 bases between them. CDR3 length: 14 residues. CDR3 residues: CASSLSGGNGELFF. CDR3 DNA: TGTGCCAGCAGTCTGTCTGGAGGCAACGGGGAGCTGTTTTTT.